Each of the 13 T cell receptor beta chains below was sequenced from the same sample in a study of shared clonotypes between healthy human individuals. Here immunoSEQ multiplex PCR was the method, and the copy in TCRdb shows in-frame clones only, minus some. This table holds some 95,000 clones, 68% found once. The sequenced sample consisted of memory CD8+ T cells sorted from blood. As to subset: CD45RO+ cells pooled with CCR7-negative TemRA cells. All receptors come from a man between 25 and 39 years old in good health.

The rearrangement joins TRBV14 to TRBJ1-4; D remains ambiguous. Between the trimmed V and J ends, which lost 0 bases and 8 bases, there was a span of 22 bases. The CDR3 runs 18 residues. CDR1 SGHDN and CDR2 FVKESK come from the germline V gene. The CDR3 coding sequence is TGTGCCAGCAGCCAAGATCGGTTTCTAGGGAGAGGACGGGAAAAACTGTTTTTT. Its protein product is CASSQDRFLGRGREKLFF.

The chain couples TRBV11-3 to TRBJ1-1; TRBD1 might be the D (6 bases). This CDR3 is built from 12 residues. From germline, CDR1 is SGHNT and CDR2 YENEEA. Trimming removed 0 bases from V and 10 bases from J, with 9 bases in between. CDR3 sequence: CASSLEGGTAFF. In DNA form, the CDR3 reads TGTGCCAGCAGCTTAGAGGGGGGCACAGCTTTCTTT.

The chain joins TRBV7-9 to TRBJ2-3; TRBD1 aligns across 9 bases. Germline values: CDR1 SEHNR, CDR2 FQNEAQ (reference sequence). Losses at the gene ends were 7 bases for V and 5 bases for J; bases not matched to a gene: 13. The CDR3 is made up of 16 amino acids. As DNA, the CDR3 is TGTGCCAGCAACGATCCGGGACAGGGTTTGGGAGATACGCAGTATTTT. Translated, it gives CASNDPGQGLGDTQYF.

The chain links TRBV29-1 to TRBJ1-2; D is ambiguous. Germline V lookup: CDR1 SQVTM, CDR2 ANQGSEA. The V and J ends lost 8 bases and 7 bases respectively, with 14 bases between them. The CDR3 is 11 amino acids. CDR3 sequence reads: CSTSAWPGYTF. CDR3 sequence (DNA): TGCAGCACCTCTGCCTGGCCTGGCTACACCTTC.

The chain couples TRBV13 to TRBJ1-1; D unclear. The CDR3 has 13 amino acids. V was shortened by 1 base and J by 0 bases, with 3 bases between the two germline ends. In germline, CDR1 is PRHDT, CDR2 FYEKMQ (reference sequence). CDR3 region: CASSLEMNTEAFF. The CDR3 nucleotides are TGTGCCAGCAGCTTAGAGATGAACACTGAAGCTTTCTTT.

This clone has a handful of counts. The chain joins TRBV30 to TRBJ1-4, with D possibly TRBD1 on 6 matching bases. From germline, CDR1 is GTSNPN and CDR2 SVGIG (reference sequence). The CDR3 contains 17 residues. Trimming took off 0 bases at V and 7 bases at J, with 21 bases between the two ends. The CDR3 bases are TGTGCCTGGAGTGTACGCGCTCTCGACAGGCGAAGTGAAAAACTGTTTTTT. Its protein is CAWSVRALDRRSEKLFF.

The chain joins TRBV28 to TRBJ1-3, with 7 bases fitting TRBD1. Germline V gene sequence: CDR1 MDHEN, CDR2 SYDVKM. The CDR3 has 13 residues. Trimming removed 7 bases from V and 2 bases from J; junction bases left unmatched: 2. Here the CDR3 reads CASIGTAGNTIYF. The CDR3 bases are TGTGCCAGCATTGGGACAGCTGGAAACACCATATATTTT.

This sequence joins TRBV7-8 and TRBJ2-7; the match to TRBD2 covers 11 bases. Trimming at V came to 1 base and at J to 4 bases, leaving 9 bases not matched to a gene. Germline V gives CDR1 SGHVS, CDR2 FQNEAQ. CDR3 length equals 17 residues. CDR3 sequence (DNA): TGTGCCAGCAGCTTAGGTGTTGGGACTAGCGGAACTTACGAGCAGTACTTC. Amino acid sequence: CASSLGVGTSGTYEQYF.

CDR3 loop: CASSLANLRSENTEAFF. The CDR3 nucleotides read TGTGCCAGCAGCTTGGCTAACCTCCGAAGCGAGAACACTGAAGCTTTCTTT. The rearrangement links TRBV5-4 to TRBJ1-1; D not certain. The CDR3 loop spans 17 amino acids. Germline lookup yields CDR1 SGHNT and CDR2 YYREEE (reference sequence). V lost 0 bases and J lost 1, with 16 bases in between.

V gene TRBV4-1 combines with J gene TRBJ1-4; D not resolved. Per germline, CDR1 MGHRA and CDR2 YSYEKL. The CDR3 contains 15 residues. V dropped 1 base and J dropped 2 bases, with 8 bases sitting between them. CDR3 loop: CASSQVGFTNEKLFF. CDR3 nucleotides: TGCGCCAGCAGCCAAGTCGGGTTTACTAATGAAAAACTGTTTTTT.

V gene TRBV7-6 combines with J gene TRBJ2-7; 13 bases fit TRBD2. The V gene end was trimmed by 5 bases and the J gene end by 8 bases; junction bases not matched to a gene: 9. CDR1 and CDR2 from the germline V gene are SGHVS and FNYEAQ. This CDR3 has 15 residues. The chain's CDR3 is CASSPLEGLAGKQYF. DNA for the CDR3: TGTGCCAGCAGCCCTCTAGAGGGACTAGCGGGGAAGCAGTACTTC.

The chain joins TRBV5-1 to TRBJ1-4; weak D call: TRBD1 (5 bases). The germline V and J ends were trimmed by 4 bases and 6 bases, with 16 bases remaining between them. The CDR3 spans 15 residues. Per germline, CDR1 SGHRS and CDR2 YFSETQ. The CDR3 region has the DNA TGCGCCAGCAGCGGTACGACGGCGGGGGATGAAAAACTGTTTTTT. Its protein is CASSGTTAGDEKLFF.

The chain employs TRBV28 and TRBJ1-5, with D perhaps TRBD1 (5 bases). Trimming removed 4 bases from V and 4 bases from J, with 14 bases in between. There are 15 residues in the CDR3. The germline V gene encodes CDR1 MDHEN and CDR2 SYDVKM. In DNA form, the CDR3 reads TGTGCCAGCAGTTCCCCGGGACTTTCTAATCAGCCCCAGCATTTT. It encodes CASSSPGLSNQPQHF. The full variable domain, rest sourced from reference TRBV28 and TRBJ1-5, is DVKVTQSSRYLVKRTGEKVFLECVQDMDHENMFWYRQDPGLGLRLIYFSYDVKMKEKGDIPEGYSVSREKKERFSLILESASTNQTSMYLCASSSPGLSNQPQHFGDGTRLSIL.